The source of this T cell receptor beta chain is a study of control samples from healthy donors and cancer patients. Produced via immunoSEQ multiplex PCR; TCRdb's table is partial and in-frame only. The data show around 100,000 clones, with over 75% seen just once and under 4% held by the top ten. V gave up 0 bases and J gave up 1 base, with 11 bases separating them. This CDR3 is built from 16 residues. Germline V gene lookup returns CDR1 SNHLY and CDR2 FYNNEI. The chain couples TRBV2 to TRBJ2-3, with a tentative D call TRBD1 (6 bases). The sequencing sample was made of blood. This clonotype originated in a woman younger than 30 in good health. CDR3 amino acids: CASSEARGYGTDTQYF. The CDR3 nucleotides are TGTGCCAGCAGTGAAGCGAGGGGGTATGGCACAGATACGCAGTATTTT.